The present entry profiles one T cell receptor (beta chain) with its context. TCR beta sequencing covered blood CD8+ and CD4+ T cells. TEMRA cells were enriched by FACS, and CD4+ and CD8+ T cells were negatively isolated. The sample comes from a study of CD8 T cells in Susac syndrome. V gave up 1 base and J gave up 5 bases, with 5 bases separating them. The CDR3 totals 12 residues. The germline CDR1 and CDR2 sequences are LGHDT and YNNKEL (reference sequence). RNA totalling about 0.5 to 1 ug underwent reverse transcription with random hexamers. The amplification used immunoSEQ multiplex PCR on TCR beta CDR3; it spanned 54 Vbeta and 13 Jbeta. TCRdb re-called the immunoSEQ multiplex PCR reads through MiXCR, storing one row per CDR3 protein. The table shows more than 250,000 distinct CDR3 sequences, with 92% occurring only once.

V is TRBV3-1 and J is TRBJ1-2; D remains ambiguous. What was sequenced was CD4+ T cells from PBMCs. This receptor was obtained from a human donor with multiple sclerosis. CDR3 nucleotides: TGTGCCAGCAGCCAAGGGGCGTATGGCTACACCTTC. It codes for CASSQGAYGYTF.